This note documents a single T cell receptor (beta chain) sequence. The sample is drawn from a study of blood T cells in healthy people across ages. Primed by a sample-barcoded 5' primer and a J-beta primer mix, a second PCR proceeded for about 6 to 12 cycles. TCRdb ran MiXCR on the 5' RACE reads and lists one entry per CDR3 protein. The table lists over a million distinct CDR3 sequences, almost 25% of them singletons, with around 0.75% in the top ten. This CDR3 has 13 residues. V lost 5 bases, J lost 2 bases, and 12 bases lay in between. Per the germline V gene, CDR1 is SQVTM and CDR2 is ANQGSEA. The same data also contributed to another study, on T cells of mothers and their children.

The chain has TRBV29-1 and TRBJ1-2; D gene ambiguous. The source material was blood. The clonotype was recovered from a girl aged 2 to 9 in good health. The CDR3 spells CSVPTGGNYGYTF. CDR3 DNA sequence: TGCAGCGTTCCCACGGGAGGGAACTATGGCTACACCTTC.